The 22 T cell receptor beta chains given below trace back to one sample, sequenced in a study of T cell repertoires in cytomegalovirus infection. TCRdb re-analysed the reads in MiXCR, keeping a single row per CDR3 protein. The sample holds around 100,000 distinct CDR3 sequences, approximately 45% seen once. Their target antigens are unknown. This specimen consisted of CD8+ T cells from cultured PBMCs, obtained from culture after CMV antigen stimulation. The receptor source for this set is a human donor in good health (CMV status not recorded). Some clones in this sample may be carry-over from other donors' samples.

This clonotype has a count of ten or more. The V call is TRBV7-2, the J call TRBJ2-3, with D perhaps matching TRBD1 (8 bases). CDR3 size: 17 residues. CDR1 is SGHTA and CDR2 is FQGNSA in the germline V gene. Trimming took 0 bases from V and 2 from J, leaving 15 bases between them. For the CDR3, the DNA is TGTGCCAGCAGCTTAGCGAGCGGGACAGGCCACACAGATACGCAGTATTTT. Translation gives CASSLASGTGHTDTQYF.

This clonotype was seen a handful of times. The V and J genes are TRBV11-2 and TRBJ2-7; no clear D. This CDR3 spans 14 amino acids. Trimming stripped 5 bases from V and 6 bases from J, with 17 bases between. Germline V lookup: CDR1 SGHAT, CDR2 FQNNGV. CDR3 sequence: CASSPKPISGEQYF. CDR3 nucleotide sequence: TGTGCCAGCAGCCCAAAGCCCATATCTGGCGAGCAGTACTTC.

This clonotype appeared a few times. The rearrangement links TRBV19 to TRBJ1-3; D remains ambiguous. CDR3 length: 18 residues. Germline values: CDR1 LNHDA, CDR2 SQIVND (reference sequence). Trimming removed 3 bases at V and 0 bases at J, with 18 bases between. The CDR3 is CASSILDPTQGSGNTIYF. The CDR3 region has the DNA TGTGCCAGTAGTATCCTGGACCCAACACAAGGCTCTGGAAACACCATATATTTT.

The J gene is TRBJ2-7, the V gene TRBV13; 7 positions agree with TRBD1. Germline-derived CDR1 and CDR2 are PRHDT and FYEKMQ (reference sequence). The CDR3 covers 13 residues. J gave up 5 bases and V 5 bases, and 6 bases lay outside the gene matches. The CDR3 nucleotides are TGTGCCAGCAGCGATGACAGGGTCCACGAGCAGTACTTC. Its protein product is CASSDDRVHEQYF.

The gene calls are TRBV20-1 and TRBJ1-3, with D maybe TRBD1 (6 bases). The CDR3 sequence is 15 residues long. Looked up from germline, CDR1 is DFQATT and CDR2 is SNEGSKA (reference sequence). Trimming stripped 6 bases from V and 2 bases from J, with 17 bases between. CDR3 sequence (DNA): TGCAGTGCAACCCGCTTGGGGGCTGCTGGAAACACCATATATTTT. Translating gives CSATRLGAAGNTIYF.

V usage is TRBV7-9 and J usage is TRBJ1-2; the D is unclear. The V end lost 5 bases, the J end lost 6 bases, and 4 bases lay between the germline ends. The CDR3 covers 10 residues. Looked up from germline, CDR1 is SEHNR and CDR2 is FQNEAQ (reference sequence). CDR3 protein: CASSINGYTF. The CDR3 nucleotides are TGTGCCAGCAGCATAAATGGCTACACCTTC.

J is TRBJ1-1 and V is TRBV7-6; D remains ambiguous. Germline lookup yields CDR1 SGHVS and CDR2 FNYEAQ. This CDR3 has 10 amino acids. V was cut by 5 bases and J by 8 bases, with 6 bases left in between. The CDR3 DNA follows: TGTGCCAGCAGCACGGGGGAAGCTTTCTTT. This translates into CASSTGEAFF.

This clonotype was counted at least ten times. The genes are TRBV4-1 and TRBJ1-5, with 10 bases aligning to TRBD1. With V trimmed by 0 bases and J by 8 bases, 4 bases remained unmatched. The length of the CDR3 is 15 residues. The germline V gene encodes CDR1 MGHRA and CDR2 YSYEKL. The CDR3 bases are TGCGCCAGCAGCCAAGAGGACAGGGGGACGGAGCCCCAGCATTTT. Amino acid sequence: CASSQEDRGTEPQHF.

This clonotype showed up just a few times. The chain combines TRBV6-6 with TRBJ1-1, with 7 bases identical to TRBD1. CDR1 MNHNY and CDR2 SVGAGI come from the germline V gene (reference sequence). The CDR3 runs 13 residues. Trimming removed 7 bases from V and 3 bases from J; junction bases left unmatched: 5. The CDR3 coding sequence is TGTGCCAGCATCCTCACAGGGGACACTGAAGCTTTCTTT. This sequence encodes CASILTGDTEAFF.

V gene TRBV2 combines with J gene TRBJ1-1, with D unresolved. The CDR3 length is 14 residues. Trimming left V 4 bases short and J 5 bases short, with 14 bases between. In germline, CDR1 is SNHLY, CDR2 FYNNEI. CDR3 DNA: TGTGCCAGCAGTGTAGGACTTCTGTCTACTGAAGCTTTCTTT. Protein sequence: CASSVGLLSTEAFF. Together with reference TRBV2 and TRBJ1-1, the CDR3 gives the full variable domain: EPEVTQTPSHQVTQMGQEVILRCVPISNHLYFYWYRQILGQKVEFLVSFYNNEISEKSEIFDDQFSVERPDGSNFTLKIRSTKLEDSAMYFCASSVGLLSTEAFFGQGTRLTVV.

The chain combines TRBV27 with TRBJ1-1, with D unresolved. CDR3 length: 13 residues. V lost 6 bases and J lost 12, with 20 bases in between. The germline CDR1 and CDR2 sequences are MNHEY and SMNVEV (reference sequence). This CDR3 is CASSPDGRTGTFF. In DNA, the CDR3 is TGTGCCAGCAGCCCGGACGGGCGCACCGGGACTTTCTTT.

This clonotype was detected only a few times. CDR3 coding DNA: TGTGCCAGCAGCCCTAGCCCGGGCCTTAACACCGGGGAGCTGTTTTTT. Translating gives CASSPSPGLNTGELFF. J is TRBJ2-2 and V is TRBV7-8; D is possibly TRBD2 (5 bases). V lost 5 bases and J lost 2, with 15 bases in between. From germline, CDR1 is SGHVS and CDR2 FQNEAQ. The CDR3 runs to 16 residues.

This clonotype was seen only a few times. This CDR3 is CASTTGQGVQQFF. In nucleotides, the CDR3 is TGTGCCAGCACCACGGGACAGGGGGTCCAGCAGTTCTTC. The chain uses TRBV7-9 and TRBJ2-1; 11 nucleotides agree with TRBD1. Germline assignment: CDR1 SEHNR and CDR2 FQNEAQ (reference sequence). The CDR3 is 13 residues long. V was clipped by 7 bases and J by 11 bases; unmatched bases: 7.

The table lists this clonotype with a few counts. Germline is not matched at one junction end, which may reflect a read error. CDR3 nucleotides: TGTGCCAGCAGCTTAATAGACCGGGATAAGACCTTC. It specifies CASSLIDRDKTF. The J gene is TRBJ2-7, the V gene TRBV7-2; a possible D gene is TRBD2 (5 bases). This CDR3 has 12 residues. Per the germline V gene, CDR1 is SGHTA and CDR2 is FQGNSA.

V is TRBV3-1 and J is TRBJ2-2; 9 positions match TRBD2. The V and J ends lost 4 bases and 4 bases, in that order; junction bases with no gene match: 4. Germline V gives CDR1 LGHDT, CDR2 YNNKEL (reference sequence). The CDR3 consists of 15 residues. The CDR3 DNA reads as TGTGCCAGCAGCCGCCGCGGGGGGGGCACCGGGGAGCTGTTTTTT. The encoded protein is CASSRRGGGTGELFF.

In its sample, this clonotype was seen a few times. The CDR3: CASSLALAGPYNEQFF. The CDR3 DNA sequence: TGTGCCAGCAGTTTAGCCCTAGCGGGACCCTACAATGAGCAGTTCTTC. The V and J genes are TRBV12-3 or TRBV12-4 and TRBJ2-1; TRBD2 agrees at 9 bases. The junction had 2 bases not matched to a gene; V was cut back by 0 bases and J by 2 bases. CDR3 length: 16 residues.

V is TRBV19 and J is TRBJ1-2, with 10 bases that match TRBD1. CDR1 LNHDA and CDR2 SQIVND come from the germline V gene (reference sequence). The CDR3 loop spans 12 amino acids. Trimming at V came to 8 bases and at J to 7 bases, leaving 4 bases not matched to a gene. The CDR3 nucleotides are TGTGCCAGTGCGGACAGGGGGTTTGGCTACACCTTC. Translated: CASADRGFGYTF.

The chain has TRBV6-5 and TRBJ2-1; no clear D gene. This CDR3 comprises 14 residues. V lost 2 bases and J 2 bases, leaving 7 bases between the germline ends. Looked up from germline, CDR1 is MNHEY and CDR2 is SVGAGI. CDR3 DNA sequence: TGTGCCAGCAGTTACCTTGGGCCCTACAATGAGCAGTTCTTC. This translates into CASSYLGPYNEQFF.

The sample holds a few counts of this clonotype. The chain combines TRBV28 with TRBJ2-3; 8 bases align to TRBD2. Losses at the gene ends were 6 bases for V and 4 bases for J; bases not matched to a gene: 6. The CDR3 has 14 amino acids. Looked up from germline, CDR1 is MDHEN and CDR2 is SYDVKM. The CDR3 loop is CASSRGTSSDTQYF. The DNA for the CDR3 is TGTGCCAGCAGCCGTGGGACTAGTTCAGATACGCAGTATTTT.

The V and J genes are TRBV7-9 and TRBJ1-1, with TRBD1 matching 11 bases. The CDR3 has 16 residues. Germline V gene sequence: CDR1 SEHNR, CDR2 FQNEAQ (reference sequence). Losses at the gene ends were 5 bases for V and 1 base for J; bases not matched to a gene: 6. The CDR3 region has the DNA TGTGCCAGCAGCCATCGGGACAGGGGGGGGAACACTGAAGCTTTCTTT. Residues: CASSHRDRGGNTEAFF.

The CDR3 coding sequence is TGTGCCAGCAGCTTACAGGGGGGATACAATGAGCAGTTCTTC. It codes for CASSLQGGYNEQFF. This rearrangement joins TRBV7-6 to TRBJ2-1; maybe TRBD1 (7 bases). The germline V gene encodes CDR1 SGHVS and CDR2 FNYEAQ. The CDR3 covers 14 residues. V was cut by 2 bases and J by 4 bases, with 9 bases left in between. Looking up the rest from reference TRBV7-6 and TRBJ2-1 gives the full variable domain: GAGVSQSPRYKVTKRGQDVALRCDPISGHVSLYWYRQALGQGPEFLTYFNYEAQQDKSGLPNDRFSAERPEGSISTLTIQRTEQRDSAMYRCASSLQGGYNEQFFGPGTRLTVL.

The chain links TRBV6-1 to TRBJ2-1; D is perhaps TRBD1 or TRBD2 (5 bases each). The CDR3 runs to 16 residues. The V gene lost 2 bases and the J gene lost 7 bases, with 18 bases spanning the gap. In germline, CDR1 is MNHNS, CDR2 SASEGT. The CDR3 loop reads CASSEQGPPWSNEQFF. As DNA, the CDR3 is TGTGCCAGCAGTGAACAGGGACCCCCCTGGAGTAATGAGCAGTTCTTC.